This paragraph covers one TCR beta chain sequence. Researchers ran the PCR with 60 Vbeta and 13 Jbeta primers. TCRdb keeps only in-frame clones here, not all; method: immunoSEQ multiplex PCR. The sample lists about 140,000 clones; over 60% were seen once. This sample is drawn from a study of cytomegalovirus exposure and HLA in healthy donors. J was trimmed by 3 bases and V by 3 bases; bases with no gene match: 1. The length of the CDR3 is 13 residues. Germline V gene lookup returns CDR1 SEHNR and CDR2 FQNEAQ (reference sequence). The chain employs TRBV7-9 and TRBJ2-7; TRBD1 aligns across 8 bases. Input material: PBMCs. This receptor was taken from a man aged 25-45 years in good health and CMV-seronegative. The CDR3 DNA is TGTGCCAGCAGCTTCGGACAGGGCTACGAGCAGTACTTC. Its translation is CASSFGQGYEQYF. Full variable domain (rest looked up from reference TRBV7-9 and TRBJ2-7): DTGVSQNPRHKITKRGQNVTFRCDPISEHNRLYWYRQTLGQGPEFLTYFQNEAQLEKSRLLSDRFSAERPKGSFSTLEIQRTEQGDSAMYLCASSFGQGYEQYFGPGTRLTVT.